This is a list of T cell receptor beta chains from one sample in a study of PD-1 blockade in classical Hodgkin lymphoma. Measured with immunoSEQ multiplex PCR; TCRdb has only the in-frame clones, and not every one. Of 20,000 to 30,000 clones listed, 91% are singletons. Sequences were obtained from CD4+ T cells from blood. The receptors were gathered from a human donor with classical Hodgkin lymphoma. CDR3s include the opening cysteine and the closing phenylalanine or tryptophan. D genes are given only for firm matches. Clone size is shown for a subset of rows, as once, few, many or a class of expanded clone.

j_gene,v_gene,d_gene,abundance,CDR3nt,CDR3aa
TRBJ1-2,TRBV9,NA,NA,TGTGCCAGCAGCCCCAGGATTGAGGGGCGCGGTGGCTACACCTTC,CASSPRIEGRGGYTF
TRBJ2-7,TRBV28,TRBD2,few,TGTGCCAGCAGTCCCGGGGGGAGCTCCTACGAGCAGTACTTC,CASSPGGSSYEQYF
TRBJ2-2,TRBV19,NA,NA,TGTGCCAGTACGCAGGGCCTGAACACCGGGGAGCTGTTTTTT,CASTQGLNTGELFF
TRBJ2-3,TRBV5-6,NA,once,TGTGCCAGCAGCCAAGCTGGCGGCTCTAGCACAGATACGCAGTATTTT,CASSQAGGSSTDTQYF
TRBJ1-1,TRBV7-2,NA,NA,TGTGCCAGCAGCATGAGGGGGAACACTGAAGCTTTCTTT,CASSMRGNTEAFF
TRBJ2-5,TRBV4-1,NA,NA,TGCGCCAGCAGCCTTGGGCTCTTTTCGGGGGCCCAAGAGACCCAGTACTTC,CASSLGLFSGAQETQYF
TRBJ2-7,TRBV27,NA,NA,TGTGCCAGCCGCAGGGACTCGACCTACGAGCAGTACTTC,CASRRDSTYEQYF
TRBJ1-4,TRBV5-1,NA,NA,TGCGCCAGCAGCTCAAGCAACGACAGGACCAATGCTCCAACTAATGAAAAACTGTTTTTT,CASSSSNDRTNAPTNEKLFF
TRBJ2-3,TRBV5-4,TRBD1,once,TGTGCCAGCAGCCCTGGGACAGACACAGATACGCAGTATTTT,CASSPGTDTDTQYF
TRBJ2-5,TRBV5-8,NA,NA,TGTGCCGAGGGACGGTTACAAGAGACCCAGTACTTC,CAEGRLQETQYF
TRBJ2-3,TRBV5-1,NA,NA,TGCGCCAGCAGCTTGGACCGCATCCAGGCAGATACGCAGTATTTT,CASSLDRIQADTQYF
TRBJ1-4,TRBV2,NA,NA,TGTGCCAGCAGTTCCATTTCAACTAATGAAAAACTGTTTTTT,CASSSISTNEKLFF
TRBJ2-3,TRBV27,TRBD1,NA,TGTGCCAGCAGCCCAACGGGACAGGGGAGCACAGATACGCAGTATTTT,CASSPTGQGSTDTQYF
TRBJ1-3,TRBV6-5,NA,few,TGTGCCAGCAGTTACTCGAGAGGACCCTCTGGAAACACCATATATTTT,CASSYSRGPSGNTIYF